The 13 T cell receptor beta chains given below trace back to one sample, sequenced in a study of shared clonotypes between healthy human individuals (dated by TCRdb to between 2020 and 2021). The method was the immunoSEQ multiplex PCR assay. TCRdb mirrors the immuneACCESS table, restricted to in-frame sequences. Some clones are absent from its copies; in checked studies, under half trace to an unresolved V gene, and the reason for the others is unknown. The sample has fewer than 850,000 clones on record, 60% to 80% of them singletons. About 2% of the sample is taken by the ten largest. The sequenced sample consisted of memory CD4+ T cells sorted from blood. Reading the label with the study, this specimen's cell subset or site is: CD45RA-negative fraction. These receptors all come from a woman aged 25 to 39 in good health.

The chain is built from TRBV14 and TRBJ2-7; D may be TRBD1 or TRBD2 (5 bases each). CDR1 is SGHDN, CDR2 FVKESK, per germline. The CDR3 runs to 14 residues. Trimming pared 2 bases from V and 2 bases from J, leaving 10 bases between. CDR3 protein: CASSQFQGAYEQYF. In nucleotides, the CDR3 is TGTGCCAGCAGCCAATTTCAGGGAGCCTACGAGCAGTACTTC. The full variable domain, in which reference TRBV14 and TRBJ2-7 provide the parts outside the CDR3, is EAGVTQFPSHSVIEKGQTVTLRCDPISGHDNLYWYRRVMGKEIKFLLHFVKESKQDESGMPNNRFLAERTGGTYSTLKVQPAELEDSGVYFCASSQFQGAYEQYFGPGTRLTVT.

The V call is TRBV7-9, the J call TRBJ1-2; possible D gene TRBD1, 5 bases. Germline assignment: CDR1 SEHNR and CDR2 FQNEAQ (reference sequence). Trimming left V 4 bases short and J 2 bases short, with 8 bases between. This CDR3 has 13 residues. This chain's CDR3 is CASSYGGNYGYTF. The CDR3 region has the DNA TGTGCCAGCAGCTACGGGGGGAACTATGGCTACACCTTC.

CDR3 coding DNA: TGTGCCAGCAGCGCCCGCCCGACGAACGAGCAGTACTTC. Translated: CASSARPTNEQYF. This chain links TRBV9 with TRBJ2-7; D uncertain. Trimming shortened V by 3 bases and J by 5 bases, and 12 bases separated the two germline ends. The length of the CDR3 is 13 residues. The germline V gene encodes CDR1 SGDLS and CDR2 YYNGEE.

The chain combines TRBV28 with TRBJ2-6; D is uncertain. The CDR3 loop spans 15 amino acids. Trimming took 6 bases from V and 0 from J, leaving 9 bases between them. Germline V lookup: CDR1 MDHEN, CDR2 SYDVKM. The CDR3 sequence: CASRQSNSGANVLTF. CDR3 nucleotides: TGTGCCAGCAGGCAGAGTAACTCTGGGGCCAACGTCCTGACTTTC.

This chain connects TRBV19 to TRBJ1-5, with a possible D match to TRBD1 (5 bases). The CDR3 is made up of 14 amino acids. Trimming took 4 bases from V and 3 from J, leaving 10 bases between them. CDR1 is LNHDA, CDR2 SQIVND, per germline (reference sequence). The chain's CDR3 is CASSTQGVNQPQHF. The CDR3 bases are TGTGCCAGTAGTACCCAAGGGGTCAATCAGCCCCAGCATTTT.

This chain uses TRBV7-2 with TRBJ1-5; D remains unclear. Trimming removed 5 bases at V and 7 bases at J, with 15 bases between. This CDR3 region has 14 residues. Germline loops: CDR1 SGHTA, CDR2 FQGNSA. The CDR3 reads CASSLALAAQPQHF. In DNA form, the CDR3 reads TGTGCCAGCAGCCTTGCCCTGGCCGCCCAGCCCCAGCATTTT.

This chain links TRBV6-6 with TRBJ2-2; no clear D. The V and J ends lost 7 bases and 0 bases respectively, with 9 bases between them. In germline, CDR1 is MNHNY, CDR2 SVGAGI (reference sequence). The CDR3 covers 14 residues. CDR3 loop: CASTLEANTGELFF. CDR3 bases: TGTGCCAGCACCCTGGAAGCGAACACCGGGGAGCTGTTTTTT.

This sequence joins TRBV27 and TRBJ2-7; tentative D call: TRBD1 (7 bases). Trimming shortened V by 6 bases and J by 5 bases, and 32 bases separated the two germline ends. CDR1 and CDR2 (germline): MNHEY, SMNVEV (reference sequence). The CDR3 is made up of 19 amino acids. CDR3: CASRPGVDLRDRFLHEQYF. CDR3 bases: TGTGCCAGCAGACCGGGGGTGGACCTCCGGGACAGATTCCTCCACGAGCAGTACTTC.

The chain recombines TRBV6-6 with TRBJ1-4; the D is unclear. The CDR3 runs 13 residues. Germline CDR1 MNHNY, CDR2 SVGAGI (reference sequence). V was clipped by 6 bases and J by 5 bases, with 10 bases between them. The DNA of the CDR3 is TGTGCCAGCAGCGACGGGCGCAATGAAAAACTGTTTTTT. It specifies CASSDGRNEKLFF.

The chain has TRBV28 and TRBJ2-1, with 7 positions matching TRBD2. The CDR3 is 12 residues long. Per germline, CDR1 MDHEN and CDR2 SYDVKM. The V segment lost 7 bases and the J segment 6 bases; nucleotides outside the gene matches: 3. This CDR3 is CASTTSVNEQFF. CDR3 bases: TGTGCCAGCACAACTAGCGTCAATGAGCAGTTCTTC.

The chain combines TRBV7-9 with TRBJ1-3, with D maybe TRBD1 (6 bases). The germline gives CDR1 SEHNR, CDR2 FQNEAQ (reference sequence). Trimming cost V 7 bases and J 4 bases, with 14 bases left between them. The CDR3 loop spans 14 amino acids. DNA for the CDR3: TGTGCCAGCAACAAAGACAGGCTAGGAAACACCATATATTTT. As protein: CASNKDRLGNTIYF.

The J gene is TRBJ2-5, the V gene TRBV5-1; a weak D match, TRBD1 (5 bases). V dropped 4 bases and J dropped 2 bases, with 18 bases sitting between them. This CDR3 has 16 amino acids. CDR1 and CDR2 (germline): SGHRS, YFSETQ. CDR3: CASSTPRRTIQETQYF. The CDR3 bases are TGCGCCAGCAGCACACCCCGGCGGACAATACAAGAGACCCAGTACTTC.

DNA of the CDR3: TGCGCCAGCAGCCAAGGGTTAGCGGGAGGTCTCGAGCAGTACTTC. Its translation: CASSQGLAGGLEQYF. The chain has TRBV4-1 and TRBJ2-7; 10 bases are a match to TRBD2. CDR1 is MGHRA, CDR2 YSYEKL, per germline. V lost 1 base and J lost 6; bases outside the gene matches: 6. This CDR3 spans 15 amino acids.